This T cell receptor (beta chain) was retrieved from a study of vaccination and CD4 T cells after COVID-19. The overall study: Cells were stimulated with overlapping spike peptides from SARS-CoV-2, HCoV-NL63, HCoV-OC43 and HCoV-229E. Study-level results: The median count of SARS-CoV-2-reactive clonotypes rose from about 20 to 38, not significantly.

In this sample, this clonotype turned up a few times. What it binds is not known. This CDR3 is 12 amino acids long. Trimming left V 6 bases short and J 5 bases short, with 10 bases between. Treatment in this sample: approximately nine-day PBMC culture with coronavirus spike peptide pools or control peptides (ViraFEST assay). US Alpha, Beta and Delta variants postdated the positive PCR dates, which ran from March to December 2020. Sequencing of DNA taken from cultured CD4+ T cells relied on the Oncomine TCR Beta short-read assay. MiXCR, run by TCRdb on the PCR reads, gives a single entry per CDR3 protein. The sample includes 15,000 to 20,000 distinct CDR3 sequences, under 30% of them seen just once.

J is TRBJ1-2 and V is TRBV12-3 or TRBV12-4; no clear D. The clonotype comes from a human donor with COVID-19. The sample was cultured CD4+ T cells from blood. The CDR3 coding sequence is TGTGCCAGCAGCCGCGTAGGGTATGGCTACACCTTC. The encoded protein is CASSRVGYGYTF.